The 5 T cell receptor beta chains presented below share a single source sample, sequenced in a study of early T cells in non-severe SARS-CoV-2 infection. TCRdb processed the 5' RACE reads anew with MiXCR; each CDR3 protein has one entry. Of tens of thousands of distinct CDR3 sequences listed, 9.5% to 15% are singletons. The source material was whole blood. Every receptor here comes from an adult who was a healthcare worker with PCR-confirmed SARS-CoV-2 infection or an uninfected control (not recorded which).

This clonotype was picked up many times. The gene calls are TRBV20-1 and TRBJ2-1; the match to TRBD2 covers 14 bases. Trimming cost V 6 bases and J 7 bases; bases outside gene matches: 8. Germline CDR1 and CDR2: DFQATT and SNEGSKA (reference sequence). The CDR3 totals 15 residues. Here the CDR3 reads CSAETSGRAENEQFF. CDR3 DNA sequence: TGCAGTGCAGAGACTAGCGGGAGGGCCGAAAATGAGCAGTTCTTC.

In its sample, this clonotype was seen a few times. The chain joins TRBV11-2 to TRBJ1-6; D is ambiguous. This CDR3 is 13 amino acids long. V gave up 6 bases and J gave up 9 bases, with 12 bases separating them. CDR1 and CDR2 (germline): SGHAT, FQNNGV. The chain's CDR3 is CASRSTLSSPLHF. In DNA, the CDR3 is TGTGCCAGCAGGTCGACCCTTTCTTCACCCCTCCACTTT.

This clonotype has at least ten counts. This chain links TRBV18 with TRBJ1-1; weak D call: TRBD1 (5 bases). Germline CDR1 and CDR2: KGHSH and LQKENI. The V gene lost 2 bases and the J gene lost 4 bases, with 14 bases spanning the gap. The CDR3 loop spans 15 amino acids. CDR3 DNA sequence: TGTGCCAGCTCACCAAATGGTGCAGGGACCACTGAAGCTTTCTTT. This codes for CASSPNGAGTTEAFF.

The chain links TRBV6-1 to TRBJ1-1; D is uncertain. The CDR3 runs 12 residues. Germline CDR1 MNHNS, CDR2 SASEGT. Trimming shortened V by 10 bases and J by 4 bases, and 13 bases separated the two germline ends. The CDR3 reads CATRREGTEAFF. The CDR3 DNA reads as TGTGCCACCAGACGAGAGGGCACTGAAGCTTTCTTT.

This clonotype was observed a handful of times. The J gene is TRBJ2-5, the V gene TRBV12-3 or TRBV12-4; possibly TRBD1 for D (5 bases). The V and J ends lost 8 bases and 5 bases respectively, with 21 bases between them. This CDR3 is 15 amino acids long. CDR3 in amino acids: CASAPLAGIGETQYF. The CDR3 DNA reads TGTGCCAGCGCACCCCTCGCAGGGATCGGGGAGACCCAGTACTTC.